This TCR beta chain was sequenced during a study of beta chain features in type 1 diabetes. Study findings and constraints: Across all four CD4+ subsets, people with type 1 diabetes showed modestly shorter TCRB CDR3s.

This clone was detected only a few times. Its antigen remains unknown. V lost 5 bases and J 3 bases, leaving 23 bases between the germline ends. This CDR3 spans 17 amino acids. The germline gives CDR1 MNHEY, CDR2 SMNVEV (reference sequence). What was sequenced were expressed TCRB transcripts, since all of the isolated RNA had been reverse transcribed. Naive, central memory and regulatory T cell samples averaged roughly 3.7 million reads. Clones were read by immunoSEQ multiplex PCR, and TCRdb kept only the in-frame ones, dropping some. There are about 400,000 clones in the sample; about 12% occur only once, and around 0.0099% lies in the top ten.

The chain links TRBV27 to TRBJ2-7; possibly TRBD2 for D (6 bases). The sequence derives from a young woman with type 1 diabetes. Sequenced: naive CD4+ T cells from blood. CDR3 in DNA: TGTGCCAGCAGTCCGACCGGGACTCTGGGCGTTTTCTACGAGCAGTACTTC. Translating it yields CASSPTGTLGVFYEQYF.